These 14 T cell receptor beta chains were all obtained from the same sample, sequenced in a study of blood T cell repertoires in COVID-19. The assay was immunoSEQ multiplex PCR, and TCRdb's table has in-frame clones only and misses some. The data show a few hundred thousand clones, roughly 80% seen once. The material sequenced was peripheral blood. The receptors were sampled from a human donor with acute or convalescent COVID-19. The donor label of this sample is uncertain.

V is TRBV7-2 and J is TRBJ2-2; the match to TRBD2 covers 12 bases. This CDR3 region has 18 residues. Germline loops: CDR1 SGHTA, CDR2 FQGNSA. V lost 2 bases, J lost 6 bases, and 10 bases stayed unmatched. The CDR3 region has the DNA TGTGCCAGCAGCTTAAGGGGCCTAGCGGGAGGGGCGGCCGGGGAGCTGTTTTTT. Amino acid sequence: CASSLRGLAGGAAGELFF.

The gene calls are TRBV6-5 and TRBJ1-3; 10 nucleotides align to TRBD1. Germline V CDR1 and CDR2: MNHEY, SVGAGI. The CDR3 loop spans 15 amino acids. Unmatched junction bases numbered 10, after V lost 6 bases and J lost 8 bases. Written as DNA, the CDR3 is TGTGCCAGCAGACGGCTGACAGGGGGCTATGACACCATATATTTT. This sequence encodes CASRRLTGGYDTIYF.

V and J are TRBV4-2 and TRBJ1-2; D might be TRBD1 (5 bases). The CDR3 runs to 15 residues. Trimming removed 2 bases at V and 4 bases at J, with 14 bases between. Germline V gives CDR1 LGHNA, CDR2 YNFKEQ. The CDR3 nucleotides read TGTGCCAGCAGCCAAACCTTACAGGCCGCCTATGGCTACACCTTC. This gives the protein CASSQTLQAAYGYTF.

This clone has just one count. The rearrangement uses TRBV30 and TRBJ1-2; 7 nucleotides agree with TRBD1. The CDR3 sequence is 13 residues long. Germline CDR1 is GTSNPN and CDR2 is SVGIG (reference sequence). V was pared by 1 base and J by 4 bases, with 3 bases of the junction left unmatched. The CDR3 loop is CAWSGGQSYGYTF. The DNA of the CDR3 is TGTGCCTGGAGTGGGGGACAGTCCTATGGCTACACCTTC.

This chain links TRBV5-5 with TRBJ1-2; no definite D call. Trimming removed 1 base at V and 7 bases at J, with 5 bases between. Germline CDR1 SGHKS, CDR2 YYEKEE (reference sequence). The CDR3 runs 11 residues. This chain's CDR3 is CASSLLSGYTF. CDR3 nucleotide sequence: TGTGCCAGCAGCTTGCTTTCTGGCTACACCTTC.

V usage is TRBV5-1 and J usage is TRBJ2-5, with 8 positions matching TRBD1. The CDR3 runs 14 residues. Germline values: CDR1 SGHRS, CDR2 YFSETQ. Trimming took 5 bases from V and 2 from J; bases not matched to a gene: 5. The CDR3 DNA follows: TGCGCCAGCAGGCTAGGACAGGGTCAAGAGACCCAGTACTTC. Translating gives CASRLGQGQETQYF.

Turning to this clone: Other nucleotide sequences from this sample produce the same CDR3. The chain recombines TRBV3-1 (or the pseudogene TRBV3-2) with TRBJ2-1; D is uncertain. CDR1 is LGHDT and CDR2 is YNNKEL in the germline V gene (reference sequence). CDR3 length equals 14 residues. V lost 4 bases and J 1 base, leaving 8 bases between the germline ends. This chain's CDR3 is CASSRQRSYNEQFF. The CDR3 nucleotides read TGTGCCAGCAGCCGCCAGAGGTCCTACAATGAGCAGTTCTTC.

V is TRBV7-8 and J is TRBJ1-1; D may be TRBD1 (5 bases). The ends were cut back, 3 bases at V and 1 base at J, with 15 bases in the middle. The germline CDR1 and CDR2 sequences are SGHVS and FQNEAQ. CDR3 length: 16 amino acids. This CDR3 reads CASSLRRGTGNTEAFF. Here the CDR3 DNA reads TGTGCCAGCAGCTTGAGAAGGGGTACTGGGAACACTGAAGCTTTCTTT.

This clone came up a few times. In DNA form, the CDR3 reads TGCGCCAGCAGCCGACAGGGATTGGGACTAGCGGTTAGCTCCTACAATGAGCAGTTCTTC. Protein product: CASSRQGLGLAVSSYNEQFF. The genes are TRBV5-1 and TRBJ2-1; 11 bases align to TRBD2. Germline lookup yields CDR1 SGHRS and CDR2 YFSETQ. J gave up 0 bases and V 4 bases, and 15 bases lay outside the gene matches. There are 20 residues in the CDR3.

This rearrangement joins TRBV6-5 to TRBJ1-3; D is unresolved. V was pared by 2 bases and J by 2 bases, with 10 bases between. There are 15 residues in the CDR3. CDR1 and CDR2 (germline): MNHEY, SVGAGI. The CDR3 coding sequence is TGTGCCAGCAGTTACGACGGCGGGACTGGAAACACCATATATTTT. This gives the protein CASSYDGGTGNTIYF.

J is TRBJ1-6 and V is TRBV4-1; 10 bases map to TRBD1. The CDR3 consists of 16 residues. V lost 7 bases, J lost 1 base, and 4 bases stayed unmatched. Germline-derived CDR1 and CDR2 are MGHRA and YSYEKL. CDR3 DNA: TGCGCCAGCAAACGGGACAGGGGTTCCTATAATTCACCCCTCCACTTT. It yields the protein CASKRDRGSYNSPLHF.

The chain joins TRBV3-1 (or the pseudogene TRBV3-2) to TRBJ1-2, with 9 bases identical to TRBD1. J was trimmed by 6 bases and V by 4 bases; bases with no gene match: 9. Germline CDR1 LGHDT, CDR2 YNNKEL (reference sequence). This CDR3 contains 15 residues. The CDR3 spells CASSPYRDRDNGYTF. CDR3 in DNA: TGTGCCAGCAGCCCGTACCGGGACAGGGACAATGGCTACACCTTC.

The chain is built from TRBV7-2 and TRBJ1-5; D is possibly TRBD1 (5 bases). The length of the CDR3 is 16 residues. V shed 5 bases and J shed 6 bases, with 20 bases lying between them. From germline, CDR1 is SGHTA and CDR2 FQGNSA. In DNA, the CDR3 is TGTGCCAGCAGCCCCTCTGGCGGGACTAGTCTTCAGCCCCAGCATTTT. Its translation: CASSPSGGTSLQPQHF. Filled out from reference TRBV7-2 and TRBJ1-5, the complete variable domain reads GAGVSQSPSNKVTEKGKDVELRCDPISGHTALYWYRQSLGQGLEFLIYFQGNSAPDKSGLPSDRFSAERTGGSVSTLTIQRTQQEDSAVYLCASSPSGGTSLQPQHFGDGTRLSIL.

The chain couples TRBV28 to TRBJ2-7; the match to TRBD1 covers 9 bases. Germline trimming cut 5 bases from V and 6 bases from J; bases unmatched to any gene: 11. The CDR3 consists of 15 residues. Germline CDR1 reads MDHEN; CDR2 reads SYDVKM. CDR3 sequence (DNA): TGTGCCAGCAGTATAGCCGGGACAGGGATTTTCGAGCAGTACTTC. Protein sequence: CASSIAGTGIFEQYF.